There are a few counts of the clone carrying this TCR beta chain. The data stem from a study of radiotherapy plus CTLA-4 blockade in lung cancer. Profiled with immunoSEQ multiplex PCR; TCRdb holds only in-frame clones, not every one. The table has roughly 98,000 clones, over 80% seen once. The specimen comprised peripheral blood, sampled from a patient treated with radiotherapy plus ipilimumab. The origin of this receptor is a human donor with non-small cell lung cancer that progressed on radiotherapy plus ipilimumab.

The DNA of the CDR3 is TGTGCCAGCAGCTCGACTAGCGGGAGGGCCTACGAGCAGTACTTC. Translating it yields CASSSTSGRAYEQYF. The rearrangement links TRBV7-2 to TRBJ2-7, with 14 bases identical to TRBD2. Germline V gene data show CDR1 as SGHTA and CDR2 as FQGNSA. The CDR3 has 15 amino acids. V gave up 4 bases and J gave up 2 bases; unmatched junction bases: 1.